A selection of T cell receptor beta chains follows, all from one sample in a study of CD8+ T cells in alopecia areata. Sequenced by immunoSEQ multiplex PCR; TCRdb stores in-frame clones only, minus some. The sample records around 290,000 clones, roughly 60% being singletons. The sequenced sample was CD4+ T cells sorted from blood, obtained at week 24, from a patient treated with tofacitinib. Receptors were obtained from a human donor with alopecia areata. Each CDR3 is given with its conserved first and last residue. A D gene is named only where the DNA matches it firmly. Clone size, where shown, is once, few, many, or a class for clones that have expanded.

size: .
J: TRBJ1-1
V: TRBV30
D: .
DNA: TGTGCCTGGACACGGCAGTCAAACACTGAAGCTTTCTTT
CDR3: CAWTRQSNTEAFF

size: .
J: TRBJ2-2
V: TRBV6-5
D: TRBD1
DNA: TGTGCCAGCAGCTTGGGACAGGGAGGGACCGGGGAGCTGTTTTTT
CDR3: CASSLGQGGTGELFF

size: once
J: TRBJ2-7
V: TRBV11-2
D: TRBD2
DNA: TGTGCCAGCTCCCTCGCCACTAGCGGGGGGGCCGAAGAGCAGTACTTC
CDR3: CASSLATSGGAEEQYF

size: .
J: TRBJ1-3
V: TRBV30
D: .
DNA: TGTGCCTGGAGTGCCGGGGGGTCTGGAAACACCATATATTTT
CDR3: CAWSAGGSGNTIYF

size: .
J: TRBJ2-5
V: TRBV30
D: .
DNA: TGTGCCTGGAGTGGTGGGACCCTCACCCGGGGCCAGTACTTC
CDR3: CAWSGGTLTRGQYF

size: .
J: TRBJ2-5
V: TRBV2
D: TRBD2
DNA: TGTGCCAGCTGGGGTCCTAGCGGGGGTGAGACCCAGTACTTC
CDR3: CASWGPSGGETQYF

size: few
J: TRBJ1-1
V: TRBV2
D: TRBD1
DNA: TGTGCCAGCAGTCTAGGACAGGGGATATCTGAAGCTTTCTTT
CDR3: CASSLGQGISEAFF

size: .
J: TRBJ1-1
V: TRBV4-1
D: .
DNA: TGCGCCAGCAGCCAAGATCCCAGCCAAGTGGACCGGACTGAAGCTTTCTTT
CDR3: CASSQDPSQVDRTEAFF

size: .
J: TRBJ2-7
V: TRBV9
D: .
DNA: TGTGCCAGCAGCGGGGGGACAAGCTACGAGCAGTACTTC
CDR3: CASSGGTSYEQYF

size: .
J: TRBJ1-2
V: TRBV4-3
D: .
DNA: TGCGCCAGCAGCCAAGCACACGCCGGGGACTATGGCTACACCTTC
CDR3: CASSQAHAGDYGYTF

size: .
J: TRBJ1-2
V: TRBV28
D: .
DNA: TGTGCCAGCAGTCCCCCCCGACCAGAGAGTGGCTACACCTTC
CDR3: CASSPPRPESGYTF

size: .
J: TRBJ2-5
V: TRBV7-8
D: .
DNA: TGTGCCAGCAGCCCGTCAGGGGAAGGGCGGGAGACCCAGTACTTC
CDR3: CASSPSGEGRETQYF

size: .
J: TRBJ1-2
V: TRBV30
D: .
DNA: TGTGCCTGGACAGGGTCTAACTATGGCTACACCTTC
CDR3: CAWTGSNYGYTF